These 9 T cell receptor beta chains share one sample of origin, sequenced in a study of vaccination and CD4 T cells after COVID-19. The antigens of these receptors remain unknown. Noted treatment: roughly 10-day PBMC culture with coronavirus spike peptide pools or control peptides (ViraFEST assay). The Oncomine TCR Beta short-read assay was applied to DNA of cultured CD4+ T cells. TCRdb ran MiXCR on the PCR reads and lists one entry per CDR3 protein. The table includes about 25,000 distinct CDR3 sequences, 45% to 50% detected once. The sample was CD4+ T cells from blood, cultured in vitro. The receptors stem from a human donor who had recovered from COVID-19.

This clonotype was picked up a small number of times. The genes are TRBV7-2 and TRBJ1-1; perhaps TRBD1 as D (5 bases). CDR1 is SGHTA, CDR2 FQGNSA, per germline. The CDR3 runs to 14 residues. Trimming took off 3 bases at V and 1 base at J, with 9 bases between the two ends. The CDR3 reads CASSFRQGNTEAFF. In DNA form, the CDR3 reads TGTGCCAGCAGCTTCCGGCAGGGGAACACTGAAGCTTTCTTT. Based on the CDR3 plus reference TRBV7-2 and TRBJ1-1, the full variable domain is GAGVSQSPSNKVTEKGKDVELRCDPISGHTALYWYRQSLGQGLEFLIYFQGNSAPDKSGLPSDRFSAERTGGSVSTLTIQRTQQEDSAVYLCASSFRQGNTEAFFGQGTRLTVV.

The J gene is TRBJ1-2, the V gene TRBV6-1, with D perhaps TRBD1 (5 bases). The germline gives CDR1 MNHNS, CDR2 SASEGT. The CDR3 spans 14 residues. With 3 bases removed from V and 8 bases from J, the gap between germline ends came to 16 bases. The CDR3 loop reads CASSEGVRRGGYTF. The CDR3, as DNA: TGTGCCAGCAGTGAGGGGGTCAGGCGAGGGGGCTACACCTTC.

CDR3 nucleotides: TGTGCCAGCAGTATAGGACAGGTGAATTACGAGCAGTACTTC. Protein sequence: CASSIGQVNYEQYF. The gene calls are TRBV2 and TRBJ2-7; 7 bases are a match to TRBD1. This CDR3 is 14 amino acids long. The V segment lost 5 bases and the J segment 4 bases; nucleotides outside the gene matches: 8. CDR1 is SNHLY, CDR2 FYNNEI, per germline. Full variable domain (remainder filled in from reference TRBV2 and TRBJ2-7): EPEVTQTPSHQVTQMGQEVILRCVPISNHLYFYWYRQILGQKVEFLVSFYNNEISEKSEIFDDQFSVERPDGSNFTLKIRSTKLEDSAMYFCASSIGQVNYEQYFGPGTRLTVT.

The rearrangement uses TRBV6-2 or TRBV6-3 and TRBJ2-7; D is possibly TRBD1 (5 bases). V was shortened by 7 bases and J by 3 bases, with 10 bases between the two germline ends. CDR3 length: 12 amino acids. Germline V lookup: CDR1 MNHEY, CDR2 SVGEGT. This CDR3 is CASKRTSYEQYF. The CDR3 nucleotides are TGTGCCAGCAAAAGGACAAGCTACGAGCAGTACTTC.

The chain links TRBV10-3 to TRBJ2-7, with TRBD2 as a possible D gene (5 bases). Germline CDR1 ENHRY, CDR2 SYGVKD. V was clipped by 0 bases and J by 5 bases, with 5 bases between them. This CDR3 is built from 12 residues. CDR3 coding DNA: TGTGCCATCAGTGAGTCGCGGGACGAGCAGTACTTC. It translates to CAISESRDEQYF.

J is TRBJ2-3 and V is TRBV30; TRBD1 matches 7 bases. V lost 1 base, J lost 2 bases, and 6 bases stayed unmatched. There are 15 residues in the CDR3. Per the germline V gene, CDR1 is GTSNPN and CDR2 is SVGIG (reference sequence). CDR3 residues: CAWSAGQTHTDTQYF. CDR3 sequence (DNA): TGTGCCTGGAGTGCGGGACAGACACACACAGATACGCAGTATTTT.

The chain has TRBV10-3 and TRBJ2-7; D uncertain. V lost 6 bases, J lost 3 bases, and 15 bases lay in between. Germline V gives CDR1 ENHRY, CDR2 SYGVKD. The CDR3 consists of 14 residues. The CDR3 nucleotides are TGTGCCATCAGGCCCCAATTAATGGTCTACGAGCAGTACTTC. Amino acids: CAIRPQLMVYEQYF.

The chain uses TRBV19 and TRBJ2-7; D unclear. This CDR3 has 13 residues. Looked up from germline, CDR1 is LNHDA and CDR2 is SQIVND (reference sequence). V was shortened by 0 bases and J by 4 bases, with 7 bases between the two germline ends. CDR3 DNA sequence: TGTGCCAGTAGTATAGATCCAGGATACGAGCAGTACTTC. It codes for CASSIDPGYEQYF. The variable domain in full, with the rest retrieved from reference TRBV19 and TRBJ2-7, is DGGITQSPKYLFRKEGQNVTLSCEQNLNHDAMYWYRQDPGQGLRLIYYSQIVNDFQKGDIAEGYSVSREKKESFPLTVTSAQKNPTAFYLCASSIDPGYEQYFGPGTRLTVT.

This chain uses TRBV20-1 with TRBJ1-1, with a weak D call TRBD1 (5 bases). This CDR3 comprises 13 residues. The V gene's germline CDR1 is DFQATT and CDR2 SNEGSKA (reference sequence). Trimming left V 1 base short and J 7 bases short, with 13 bases between. This chain's CDR3 is CSARGTHDYEAFF. CDR3 bases: TGCAGTGCTAGAGGGACACACGATTATGAAGCTTTCTTT.